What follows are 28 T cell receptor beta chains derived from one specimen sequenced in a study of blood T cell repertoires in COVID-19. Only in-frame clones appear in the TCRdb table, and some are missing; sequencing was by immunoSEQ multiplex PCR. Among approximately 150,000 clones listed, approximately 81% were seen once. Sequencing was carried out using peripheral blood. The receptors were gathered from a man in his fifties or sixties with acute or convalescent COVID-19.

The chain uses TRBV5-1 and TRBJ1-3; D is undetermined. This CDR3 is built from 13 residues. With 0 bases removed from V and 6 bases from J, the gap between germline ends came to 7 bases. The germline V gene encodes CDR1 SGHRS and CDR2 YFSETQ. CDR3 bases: TGCGCCAGCAGCTTGGACCAAGCAAACACCATATATTTT. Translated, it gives CASSLDQANTIYF.

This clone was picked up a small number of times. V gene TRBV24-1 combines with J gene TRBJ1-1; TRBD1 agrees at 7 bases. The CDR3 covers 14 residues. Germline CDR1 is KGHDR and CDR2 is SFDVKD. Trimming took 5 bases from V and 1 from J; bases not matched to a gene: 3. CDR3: CATSGTGRNTEAFF. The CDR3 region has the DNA TGTGCCACCAGTGGGACAGGCAGGAACACTGAAGCTTTCTTT.

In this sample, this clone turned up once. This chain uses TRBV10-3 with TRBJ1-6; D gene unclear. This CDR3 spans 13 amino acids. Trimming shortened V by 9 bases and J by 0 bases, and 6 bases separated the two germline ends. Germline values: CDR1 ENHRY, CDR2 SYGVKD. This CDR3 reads CAIRSSYNSPLHF. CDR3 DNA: TGTGCCATACGGAGCTCCTATAATTCACCCCTCCACTTT.

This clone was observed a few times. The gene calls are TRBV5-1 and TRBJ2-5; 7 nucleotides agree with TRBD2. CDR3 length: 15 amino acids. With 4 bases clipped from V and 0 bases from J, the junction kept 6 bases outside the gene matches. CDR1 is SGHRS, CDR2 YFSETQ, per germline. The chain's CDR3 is CASSRSGNDQETQYF. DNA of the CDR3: TGCGCCAGCAGCAGGAGCGGGAATGACCAAGAGACCCAGTACTTC. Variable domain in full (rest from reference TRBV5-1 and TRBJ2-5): KAGVTQTPRYLIKTRGQQVTLSCSPISGHRSVSWYQQTPGQGLQFLFEYFSETQRNKGNFPGRFSGRQFSNSRSEMNVSTLELGDSALYLCASSRSGNDQETQYFGPGTRLLVL.

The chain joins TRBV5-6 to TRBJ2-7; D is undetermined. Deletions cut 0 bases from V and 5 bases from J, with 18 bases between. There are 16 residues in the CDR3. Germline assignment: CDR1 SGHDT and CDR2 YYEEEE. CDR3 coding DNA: TGTGCCAGCAGCTTGGTCATTGGTAGCAGTCACCACGAGCAGTACTTC. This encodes CASSLVIGSSHHEQYF.

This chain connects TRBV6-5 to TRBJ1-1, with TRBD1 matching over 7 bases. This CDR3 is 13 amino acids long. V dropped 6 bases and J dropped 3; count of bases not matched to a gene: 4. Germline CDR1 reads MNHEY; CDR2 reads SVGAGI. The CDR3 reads CASSPRGDTEAFF. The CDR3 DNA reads TGTGCCAGCAGCCCCAGGGGGGACACTGAAGCTTTCTTT.

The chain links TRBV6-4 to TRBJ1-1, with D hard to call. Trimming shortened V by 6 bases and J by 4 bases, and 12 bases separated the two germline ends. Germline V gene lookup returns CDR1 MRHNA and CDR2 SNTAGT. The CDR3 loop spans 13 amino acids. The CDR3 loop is CASSAALGTEAFF. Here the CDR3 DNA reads TGTGCCAGCAGCGCTGCACTCGGCACTGAAGCTTTCTTT.

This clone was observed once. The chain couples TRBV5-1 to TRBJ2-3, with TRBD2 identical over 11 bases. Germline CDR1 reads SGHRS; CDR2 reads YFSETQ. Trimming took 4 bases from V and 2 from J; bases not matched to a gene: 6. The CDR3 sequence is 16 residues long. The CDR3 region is CASSVRLAGHTDTQYF. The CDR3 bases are TGCGCCAGCAGCGTAAGACTAGCGGGGCACACAGATACGCAGTATTTT.

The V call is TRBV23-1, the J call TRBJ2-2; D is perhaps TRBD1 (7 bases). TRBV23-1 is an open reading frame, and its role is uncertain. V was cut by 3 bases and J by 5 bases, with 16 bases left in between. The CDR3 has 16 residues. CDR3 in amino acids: CASSHLRDSGTGELFF. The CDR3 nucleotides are TGCGCCAGCAGTCATCTCCGGGACAGCGGGACCGGGGAGCTGTTTTTT.

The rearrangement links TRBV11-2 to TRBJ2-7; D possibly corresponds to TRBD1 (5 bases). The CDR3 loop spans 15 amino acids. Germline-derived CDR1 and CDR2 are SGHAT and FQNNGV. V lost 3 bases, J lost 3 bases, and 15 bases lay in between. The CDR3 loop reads CASSFHDRDSYEQYF. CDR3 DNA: TGTGCCAGCAGCTTCCACGACAGAGATAGCTACGAGCAGTACTTC.

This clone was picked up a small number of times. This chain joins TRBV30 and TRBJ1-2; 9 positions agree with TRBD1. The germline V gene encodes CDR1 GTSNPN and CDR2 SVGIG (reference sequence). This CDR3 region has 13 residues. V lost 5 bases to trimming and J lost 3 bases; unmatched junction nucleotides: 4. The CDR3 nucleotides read TGTGCCTGGGGGACAGGGTACGACTATGGCTACACCTTC. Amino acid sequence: CAWGTGYDYGYTF.

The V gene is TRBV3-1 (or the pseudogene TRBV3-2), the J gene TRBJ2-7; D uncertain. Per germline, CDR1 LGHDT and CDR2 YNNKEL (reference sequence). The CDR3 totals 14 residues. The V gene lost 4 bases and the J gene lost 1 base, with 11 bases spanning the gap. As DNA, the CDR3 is TGTGCCAGCAGCCTGCCGAGTGCGTCCTACGAGCAGTACTTC. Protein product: CASSLPSASYEQYF.

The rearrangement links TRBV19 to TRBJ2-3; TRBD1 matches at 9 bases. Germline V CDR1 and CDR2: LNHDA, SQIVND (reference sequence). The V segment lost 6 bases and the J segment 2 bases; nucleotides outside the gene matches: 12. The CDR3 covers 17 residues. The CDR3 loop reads CASSTAGTGILTDTQYF. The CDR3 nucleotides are TGTGCCAGTAGCACAGCCGGGACAGGGATCCTCACAGATACGCAGTATTTT.

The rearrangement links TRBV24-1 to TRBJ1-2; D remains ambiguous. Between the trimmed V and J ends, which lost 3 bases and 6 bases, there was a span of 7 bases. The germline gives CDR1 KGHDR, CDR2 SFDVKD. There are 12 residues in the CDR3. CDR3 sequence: CATSDPGDGYTF. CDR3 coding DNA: TGTGCCACCAGTGATCCCGGAGATGGCTACACCTTC.

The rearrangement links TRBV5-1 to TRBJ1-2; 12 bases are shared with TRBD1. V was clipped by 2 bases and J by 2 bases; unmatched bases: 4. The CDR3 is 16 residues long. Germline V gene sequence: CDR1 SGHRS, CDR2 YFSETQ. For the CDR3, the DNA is TGCGCCAGCAGCTTCGGGACAGGGGGCCTAAACTATGGCTACACCTTC. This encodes CASSFGTGGLNYGYTF.

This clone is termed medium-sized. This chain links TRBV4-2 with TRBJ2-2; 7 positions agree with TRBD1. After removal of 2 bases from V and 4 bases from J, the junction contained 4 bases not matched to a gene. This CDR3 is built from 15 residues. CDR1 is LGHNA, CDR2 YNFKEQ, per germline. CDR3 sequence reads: CASSQNRGFTGELFF. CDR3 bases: TGTGCCAGCAGCCAAAACAGGGGATTCACCGGGGAGCTGTTTTTT.

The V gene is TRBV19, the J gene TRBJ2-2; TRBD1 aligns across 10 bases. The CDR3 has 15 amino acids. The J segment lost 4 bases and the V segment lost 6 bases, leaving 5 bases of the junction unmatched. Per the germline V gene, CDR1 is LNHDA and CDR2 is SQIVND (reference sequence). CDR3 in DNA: TGTGCCAGTAGACGGACAGGGGGGATCACCGGGGAGCTGTTTTTT. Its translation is CASRRTGGITGELFF.

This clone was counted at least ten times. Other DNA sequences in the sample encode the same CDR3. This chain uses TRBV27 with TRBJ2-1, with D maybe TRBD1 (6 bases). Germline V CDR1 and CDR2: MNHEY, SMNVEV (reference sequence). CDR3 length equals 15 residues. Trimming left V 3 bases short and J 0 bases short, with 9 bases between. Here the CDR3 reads CASSFDRSSYNEQFF. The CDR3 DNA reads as TGTGCCAGCAGTTTCGACAGGAGCTCCTACAATGAGCAGTTCTTC.

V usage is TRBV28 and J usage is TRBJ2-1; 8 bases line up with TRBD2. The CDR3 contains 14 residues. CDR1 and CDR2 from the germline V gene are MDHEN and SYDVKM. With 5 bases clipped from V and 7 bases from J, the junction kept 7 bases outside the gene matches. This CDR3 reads CASSLAGVRNEQFF. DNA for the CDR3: TGTGCCAGCAGTCTAGCGGGCGTTAGGAATGAGCAGTTCTTC.

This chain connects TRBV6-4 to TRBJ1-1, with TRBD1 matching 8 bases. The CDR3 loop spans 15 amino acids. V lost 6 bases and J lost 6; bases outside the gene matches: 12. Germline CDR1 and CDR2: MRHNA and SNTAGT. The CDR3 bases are TGTGCCAGCAGAGACCTAGGAAACAGGGGGTCTGAAGCTTTCTTT. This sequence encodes CASRDLGNRGSEAFF.

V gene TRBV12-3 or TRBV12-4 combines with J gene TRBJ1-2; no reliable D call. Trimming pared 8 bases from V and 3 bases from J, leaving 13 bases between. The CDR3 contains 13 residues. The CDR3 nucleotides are TGTGCCAGCGGACTCGGGTTTGACTATGGCTACACCTTC. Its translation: CASGLGFDYGYTF.

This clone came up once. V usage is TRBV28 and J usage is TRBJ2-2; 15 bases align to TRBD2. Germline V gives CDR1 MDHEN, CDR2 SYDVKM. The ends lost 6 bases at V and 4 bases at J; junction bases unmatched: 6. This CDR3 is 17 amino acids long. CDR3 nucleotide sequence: TGTGCCAGCAGACAGAGGACTAGCGGGAGGGCCACCGGGGAGCTGTTTTTT. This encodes CASRQRTSGRATGELFF.

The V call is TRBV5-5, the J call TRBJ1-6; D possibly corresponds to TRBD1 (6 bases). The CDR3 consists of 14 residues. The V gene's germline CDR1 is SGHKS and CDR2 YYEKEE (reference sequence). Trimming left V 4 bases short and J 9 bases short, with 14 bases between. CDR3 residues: CASSPQGTSSPLHF. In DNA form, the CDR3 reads TGTGCCAGCAGCCCACAGGGTACCAGTTCACCCCTCCACTTT.

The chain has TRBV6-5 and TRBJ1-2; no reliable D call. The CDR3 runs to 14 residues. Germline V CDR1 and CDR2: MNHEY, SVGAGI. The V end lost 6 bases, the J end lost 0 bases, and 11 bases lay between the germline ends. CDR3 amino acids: CASSPEIPNYGYTF. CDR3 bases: TGTGCCAGCAGCCCAGAAATACCTAACTATGGCTACACCTTC.

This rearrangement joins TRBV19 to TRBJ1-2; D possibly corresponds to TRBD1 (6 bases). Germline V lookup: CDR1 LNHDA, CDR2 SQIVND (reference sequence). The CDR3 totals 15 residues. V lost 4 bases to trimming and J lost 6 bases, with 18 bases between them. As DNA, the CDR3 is TGTGCCAGTAGTACTAAAGACCGGGACATCAATGGCTACACCTTC. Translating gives CASSTKDRDINGYTF.

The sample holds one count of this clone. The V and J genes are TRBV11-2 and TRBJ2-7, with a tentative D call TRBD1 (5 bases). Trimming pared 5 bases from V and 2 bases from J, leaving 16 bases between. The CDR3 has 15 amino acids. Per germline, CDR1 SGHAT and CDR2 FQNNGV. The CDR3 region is CASSIPGRYPYEQYF. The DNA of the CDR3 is TGTGCCAGCAGCATCCCAGGGCGGTACCCCTACGAGCAGTACTTC. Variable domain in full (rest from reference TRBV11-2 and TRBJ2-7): EAGVAQSPRYKIIEKRQSVAFWCNPISGHATLYWYQQILGQGPKLLIQFQNNGVVDDSQLPKDRFSAERLKGVDSTLKIQPAKLEDSAVYLCASSIPGRYPYEQYFGPGTRLTVT.

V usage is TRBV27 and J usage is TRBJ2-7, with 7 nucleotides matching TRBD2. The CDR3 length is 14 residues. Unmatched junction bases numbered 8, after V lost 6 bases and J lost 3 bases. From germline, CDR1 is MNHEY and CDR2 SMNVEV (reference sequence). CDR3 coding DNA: TGTGCCAGCAGCCTCCGTTCGGGGGGCTACGAGCAGTACTTC. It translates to CASSLRSGGYEQYF.

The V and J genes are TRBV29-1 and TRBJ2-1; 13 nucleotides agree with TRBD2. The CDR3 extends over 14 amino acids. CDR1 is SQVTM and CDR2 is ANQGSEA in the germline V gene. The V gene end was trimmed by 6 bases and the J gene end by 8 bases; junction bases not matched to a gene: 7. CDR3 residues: CSVKLAGGPYEQFF. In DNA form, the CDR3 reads TGCAGCGTGAAACTAGCGGGGGGGCCCTATGAGCAGTTCTTC.